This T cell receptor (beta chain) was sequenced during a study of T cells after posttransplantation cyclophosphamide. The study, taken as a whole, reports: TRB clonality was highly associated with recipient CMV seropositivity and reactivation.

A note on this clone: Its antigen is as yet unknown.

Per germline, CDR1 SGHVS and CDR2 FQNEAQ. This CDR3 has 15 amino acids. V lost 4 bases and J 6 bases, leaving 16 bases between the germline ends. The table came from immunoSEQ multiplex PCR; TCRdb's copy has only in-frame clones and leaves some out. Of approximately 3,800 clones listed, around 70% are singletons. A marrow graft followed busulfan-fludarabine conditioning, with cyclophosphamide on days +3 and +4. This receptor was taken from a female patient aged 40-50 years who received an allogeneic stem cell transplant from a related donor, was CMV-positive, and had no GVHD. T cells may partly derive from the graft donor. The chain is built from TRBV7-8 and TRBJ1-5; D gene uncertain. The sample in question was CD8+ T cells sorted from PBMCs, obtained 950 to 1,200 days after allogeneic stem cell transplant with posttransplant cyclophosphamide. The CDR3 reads CASSSPGTLAQPQHF. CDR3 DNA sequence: TGTGCCAGCAGCTCCCCGGGAACCCTCGCTCAGCCCCAGCATTTT. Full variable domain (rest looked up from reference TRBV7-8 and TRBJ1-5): GAGVSQSPRYKVAKRGQDVALRCDPISGHVSLFWYQQALGQGPEFLTYFQNEAQLDKSGLPSDRFFAERPEGSVSTLKIQRTQQEDSAVYLCASSSPGTLAQPQHFGDGTRLSIL.